This record looks at one T cell receptor beta chain sequence and its context. The target antigen is unknown. Germline V gene data show CDR1 as SGHRS and CDR2 as YFSETQ. The CDR3 covers 15 residues. V lost 5 bases to trimming and J lost 1 base, with 15 bases between them. The data originate from a study of T cell responses to AZD1222 COVID-19 vaccine. Points from the study as a whole: Donors were mostly white British, more females; clonal diversity possibly underestimated. Baseline serostatus was positive in only 5 to 7 AZD1222 recipients.

TCRdb's table, derived via immunoSEQ multiplex PCR, lists solely in-frame clones and lacks some. The profile shows some 80,000 clones, 88% of them singletons. The genes are TRBV5-1 and TRBJ1-1; tentative D call: TRBD1 (6 bases). This receptor was identified in an adult who received the MenACWY meningococcal vaccine as a control. This specimen consisted of peripheral blood, obtained 28 days after the second dose of the MenACWY control vaccine. The CDR3 sequence: CASRPREGGNTEAFF. DNA of the CDR3: TGCGCCAGCAGACCGCGGGAAGGGGGGAACACTGAAGCTTTCTTT.